These T cell receptor beta chains were read from a single sample in a study of identical twins. Using its own MiXCR run on the 5' RACE reads, TCRdb lists one record per CDR3 protein. The sample consists of roughly 230,000 distinct CDR3 sequences, 6.5% to 9.5% of them appearing once. These sequences were also reported in another study, on yellow fever vaccine responses in identical twins.

Sequencing used CD8+ T cells sorted from blood. These receptors all come from a woman aged 18-29 years in good health. Both conserved end residues are part of each CDR3. Size values are once, few and many counts, or a class for expanded clones, and some rows have none.

v_gene: TRBV7-9
abundance: .
CDR3aa: CASSSRRDRATGELFF

v_gene: TRBV29-1
abundance: many
CDR3aa: CSVEEPPVGSYNEQFF

v_gene: TRBV5-1
abundance: few
CDR3aa: CASSLGPRGPQDTQYF

v_gene: TRBV29-1
abundance: .
CDR3aa: CSVRQGASEKLFF

v_gene: TRBV24-1
abundance: .
CDR3aa: CATRAGGSYEQYF

v_gene: TRBV2
abundance: many
CDR3aa: CASSGRQGTHEAFF

v_gene: TRBV27
abundance: .
CDR3aa: CASSLSPGDPHEQYF

v_gene: TRBV12-3/TRBV12-4
abundance: many
CDR3aa: CASSFQGILTDTQYF

v_gene: TRBV15
abundance: .
CDR3aa: CATSTGTGGFSPLHF

v_gene: TRBV5-6
abundance: many
CDR3aa: CASSPRDQIYEQFF

v_gene: TRBV7-8
abundance: .
CDR3aa: CASSSPRETQYF

v_gene: TRBV3-1
abundance: few
CDR3aa: CASSQDTNTGELFF

v_gene: TRBV7-9
abundance: few
CDR3aa: CASSLGIGVNYGYTF

v_gene: TRBV6-2/TRBV6-3
abundance: few
CDR3aa: CASSWDPLYSNQPQHF

v_gene: TRBV7-9
abundance: .
CDR3aa: CASSPVGGAEQYF

v_gene: TRBV20-1
abundance: few
CDR3aa: CSARVRGGQVAYEQYF

v_gene: TRBV12-3/TRBV12-4
abundance: many
CDR3aa: CASRDNSYNEQFF

v_gene: TRBV7-9
abundance: .
CDR3aa: CASSLEPDSYEQYF

v_gene: TRBV6-2/TRBV6-3
abundance: many
CDR3aa: CASSHLTSGSSYNEQFF

v_gene: TRBV24-1
abundance: few
CDR3aa: CATSAGGLAFSYYNEQFF

v_gene: TRBV12-3/TRBV12-4
abundance: many
CDR3aa: CASSPEGQGGYEQYF

v_gene: TRBV15
abundance: many
CDR3aa: CATSRETGGTDTQYF

v_gene: TRBV10-2
abundance: few
CDR3aa: CASTGGSPTDTQYF

v_gene: TRBV20-1
abundance: few
CDR3aa: CSASDRLTYEQYF

v_gene: TRBV7-8
abundance: few
CDR3aa: CASSLFVLGDEQYF

v_gene: TRBV20-1
abundance: few
CDR3aa: CSAQVLTYEQYF

v_gene: TRBV12-3/TRBV12-4
abundance: many
CDR3aa: CASSGGGTGANEQFF

v_gene: TRBV11-2
abundance: .
CDR3aa: CASSLVRRLAGPGDIQYF

v_gene: TRBV13
abundance: few
CDR3aa: CASSSKGARGYTF

v_gene: TRBV5-1
abundance: many
CDR3aa: CASMGLEATPWEQFF

v_gene: TRBV7-9
abundance: few
CDR3aa: CASSGVEDPSYEQYF

v_gene: TRBV20-1
abundance: few
CDR3aa: CSARDGQGNYEQYF

v_gene: TRBV28
abundance: .
CDR3aa: CASSFPHRGVAGELFF

v_gene: TRBV4-3
abundance: .
CDR3aa: CASSPDRGQSDEQFF

v_gene: TRBV20-1
abundance: .
CDR3aa: CSASAGASYEQYF

v_gene: TRBV28
abundance: many
CDR3aa: CASSPSRTGLQPQHF

v_gene: TRBV20-1
abundance: few
CDR3aa: CSARDIRGGYEQYF

v_gene: TRBV5-4
abundance: many
CDR3aa: CASSPGQTYNEQFF

v_gene: TRBV7-3
abundance: few
CDR3aa: CASSLTGGNSGANVLTF